This TCR beta chain originates from a study of OX40 agonist ivuxolimab in advanced cancers. V was clipped by 5 bases and J by 3 bases, with 13 bases between them. Germline V gives CDR1 SGHTA, CDR2 FQGTGA. This CDR3 contains 15 residues. Sequenced by immunoSEQ multiplex PCR; TCRdb stores in-frame clones only, minus some. The top ten hold approximately 2% of the sample, which has some 47,000 clones, 70% to 80% seen once. The sequenced sample was CD4+ or CD8+ T cells sorted from blood, obtained in a trial of the OX40 agonist ivuxolimab. The TCR sequence derives from an adult with an advanced solid tumor such as melanoma, head and neck, liver or kidney cancer. This chain connects TRBV7-3 to TRBJ2-2; D uncertain. The CDR3 DNA is TGTGCCAGCAGCCCCCGCGGCTCGGACACCGGGGAGCTGTTTTTT. Its protein product is CASSPRGSDTGELFF. Using reference TRBV7-3 and TRBJ2-2 for the parts outside the CDR3, the full variable domain is GAGVSQTPSNKVTEKGKYVELRCDPISGHTALYWYRQSLGQGPEFLIYFQGTGAADDSGLPNDRFFAVRPEGSVSTLKIQRTERGDSAVYLCASSPRGSDTGELFFGEGSRLTVL.